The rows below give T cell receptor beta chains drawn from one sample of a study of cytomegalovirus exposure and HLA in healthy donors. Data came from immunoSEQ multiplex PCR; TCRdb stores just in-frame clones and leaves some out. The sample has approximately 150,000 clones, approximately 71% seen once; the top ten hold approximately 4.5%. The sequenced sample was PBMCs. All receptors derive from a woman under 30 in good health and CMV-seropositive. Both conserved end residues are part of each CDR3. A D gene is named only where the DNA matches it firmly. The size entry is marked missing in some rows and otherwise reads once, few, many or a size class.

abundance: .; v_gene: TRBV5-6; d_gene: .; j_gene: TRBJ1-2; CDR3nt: TGTGCCAGCAGCCTGGGAAGCCCTGGCTACACCTTC; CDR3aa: CASSLGSPGYTF
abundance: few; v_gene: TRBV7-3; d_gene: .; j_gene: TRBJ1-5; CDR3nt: TGTGCCATCCACGGTAGCAATCAGCCCCAGCATTTT; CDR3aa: CAIHGSNQPQHF
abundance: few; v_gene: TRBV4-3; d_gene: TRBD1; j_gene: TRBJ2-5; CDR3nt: TGCGCCAGCAGCCAGAACTCAGGGGGCCGGGAGACCCAGTACTTC; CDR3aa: CASSQNSGGRETQYF
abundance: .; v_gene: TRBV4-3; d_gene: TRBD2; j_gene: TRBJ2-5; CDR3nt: TGCGCCAGCAGCCAAGATTGGGCCAGCGGGGCAATAACAAGGGAGACCCAGTACTTC; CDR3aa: CASSQDWASGAITRETQYF
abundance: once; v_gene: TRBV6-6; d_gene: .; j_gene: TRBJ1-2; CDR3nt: TGTGCCAGCAGTTATTCCCTGGGGGCCTATGGCTACACCTTC; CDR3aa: CASSYSLGAYGYTF
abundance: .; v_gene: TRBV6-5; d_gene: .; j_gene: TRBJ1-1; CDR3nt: TGTGCCACGGGACAATTTAACACTGAAGCTTTCTTT; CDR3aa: CATGQFNTEAFF
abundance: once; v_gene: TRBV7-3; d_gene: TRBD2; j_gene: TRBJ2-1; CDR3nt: TGTGCCAGCAGCCGGGGGGAGGGCTCCTACAATGAGCAGTTCTTC; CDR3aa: CASSRGEGSYNEQFF
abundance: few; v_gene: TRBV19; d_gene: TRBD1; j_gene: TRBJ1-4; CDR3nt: TGTGCCAGTAGTATACCGGCGGGACAGGGCAATGAAAAACTGTTTTTT; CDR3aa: CASSIPAGQGNEKLFF
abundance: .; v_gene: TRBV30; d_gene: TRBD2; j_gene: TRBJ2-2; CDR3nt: TGTGCCGGATTAGGGACTAGGACCGGGGAGCTGTTTTTT; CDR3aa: CAGLGTRTGELFF
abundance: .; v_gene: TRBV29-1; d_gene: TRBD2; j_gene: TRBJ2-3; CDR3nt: TGCAGCGCACAGCGGACTAGCGGGAGCACAGATACGCAGTATTTT; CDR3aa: CSAQRTSGSTDTQYF
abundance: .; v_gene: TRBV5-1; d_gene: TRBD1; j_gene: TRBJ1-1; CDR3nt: TGCGCCAGCAGCCCGGACAGGGGGAACACTGAAGCTTTCTTT; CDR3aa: CASSPDRGNTEAFF
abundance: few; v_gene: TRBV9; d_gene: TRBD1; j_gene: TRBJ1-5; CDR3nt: TGTGCCCCGAGAGCACGAACCCACCGGGACAGGGCCCATTACAATCAGCCCCAGCATTTT; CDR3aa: CAPRARTHRDRAHYNQPQHF
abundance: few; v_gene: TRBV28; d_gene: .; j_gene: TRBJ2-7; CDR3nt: TGTGCCAGCAGTTTAAACGAGAACGAGCAGTACTTC; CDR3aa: CASSLNENEQYF
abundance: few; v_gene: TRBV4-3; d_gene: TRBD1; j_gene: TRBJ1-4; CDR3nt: TGCGCCAGCAGCCATGCCCAGGGGGCGAATGAGGGAAAACTGTTTTTT; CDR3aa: CASSHAQGANEGKLFF
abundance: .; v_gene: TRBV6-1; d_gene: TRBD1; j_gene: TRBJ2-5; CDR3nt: TGTGCCAGCAGTTCTAGACAGGGGGCGAGAGAGACCCAGTACTTC; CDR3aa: CASSSRQGARETQYF
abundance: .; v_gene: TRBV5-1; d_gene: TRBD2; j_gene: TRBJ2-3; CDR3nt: TGCGCCAGCAGCTTGGGGGGGGACTATTCCACAGATACGCAGTATTTT; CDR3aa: CASSLGGDYSTDTQYF
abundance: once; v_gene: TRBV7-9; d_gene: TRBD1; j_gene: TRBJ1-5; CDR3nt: TGTGCCAGCAGCTCCCAGGGGGATAGCAATCAGCCCCAGCATTTT; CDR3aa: CASSSQGDSNQPQHF
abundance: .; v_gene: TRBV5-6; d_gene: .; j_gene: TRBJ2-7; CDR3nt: TGTGCCAGCAGCTCACCTCGTAAAGACGGGTACGAGCAGTACTTC; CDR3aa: CASSSPRKDGYEQYF
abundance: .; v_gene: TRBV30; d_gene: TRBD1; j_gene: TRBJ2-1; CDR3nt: TGTGCCTCCGCTGGGACAGGGGACAATGAGCAGTTCTTC; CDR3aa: CASAGTGDNEQFF
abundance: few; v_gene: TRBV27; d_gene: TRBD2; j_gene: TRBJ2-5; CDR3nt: TGTGCCAGCAGTTTACGCCAGCGGGGGAAAGAGACCCAGTACTTC; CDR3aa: CASSLRQRGKETQYF
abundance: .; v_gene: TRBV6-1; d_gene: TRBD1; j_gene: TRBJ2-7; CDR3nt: TGTGCCAGCAGGATGGACAGGGGGCTATACGAGCAGTACTTC; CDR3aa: CASRMDRGLYEQYF
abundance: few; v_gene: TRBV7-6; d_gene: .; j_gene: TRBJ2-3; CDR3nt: TGTGCCAGCAGCCCAACCCCGGGAAGAGGGTTGTATTTT; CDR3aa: CASSPTPGRGLYF
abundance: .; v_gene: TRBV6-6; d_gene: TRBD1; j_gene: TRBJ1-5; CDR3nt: TGTGCCAGCAGCCCCGGGGACAGGGTTTATCAGCCCCAGCATTTT; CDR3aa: CASSPGDRVYQPQHF
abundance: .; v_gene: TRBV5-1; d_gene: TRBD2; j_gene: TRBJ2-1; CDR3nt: TGCGCCAGCAGCTCTACTAGCGGGGCCTACAATGAGCAGTTCTTC; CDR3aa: CASSSTSGAYNEQFF
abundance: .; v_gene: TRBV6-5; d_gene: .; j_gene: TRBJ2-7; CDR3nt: TGTGCCAGCAGTTACGTGGGGGCGGGGGACTACGAGCAGTACTTC; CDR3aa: CASSYVGAGDYEQYF
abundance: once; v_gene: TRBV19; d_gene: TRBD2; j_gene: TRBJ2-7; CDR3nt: TGTGCCAGTAGTATTTCCCACTTAGCGGGGTCGTGGAGCGAGCAGTACTTC; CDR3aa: CASSISHLAGSWSEQYF
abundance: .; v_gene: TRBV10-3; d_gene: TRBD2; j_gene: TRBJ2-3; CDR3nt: TGTGCCATCAGCCCAAGACTAGCGGGACCGGGCACAGATACGCAGTATTTT; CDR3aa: CAISPRLAGPGTDTQYF
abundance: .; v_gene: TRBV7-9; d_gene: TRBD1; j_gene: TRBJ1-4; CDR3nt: TGTGCCAGCAGCGACGGGACAGGGTACCAAAATGAAAAACTGTTTTTT; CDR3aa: CASSDGTGYQNEKLFF